This T cell receptor (beta chain) originates from a study of OX40 agonist ivuxolimab in advanced cancers. Study-level points and caveats: Low clonal expansion, among the lowest seen, marked partial responders at 0.1-3.0 mg/kg.

V was shortened by 4 bases and J by 6 bases, with 10 bases between the two germline ends. CDR1 and CDR2 (germline): LGHNA, YNFKEQ. This CDR3 is 13 amino acids long. Some clones are missing from TCRdb's copy, which holds only in-frame ones; the method was immunoSEQ multiplex PCR. The sample shows about 40,000 clones, 65% to 90% of them seen only once. As regards this clone: The antigen is not known.

Patients who had autoimmune disease history or got systemic immunosuppression were left out. The sequence was obtained from an adult with an advanced solid tumor such as melanoma, head and neck, liver or kidney cancer. Sequences were derived from CD4+ or CD8+ T cells sorted from blood, sampled in a trial of the OX40 agonist ivuxolimab. The chain has TRBV4-2 and TRBJ2-1; D remains unclear. The CDR3 is CASSPEVANEQFF. The CDR3 DNA reads TGTGCCAGCAGCCCCGAGGTTGCCAATGAGCAGTTCTTC.